The next 9 T cell receptor beta chains were all read from a single sample in a study of T cell responses to AZD1222 COVID-19 vaccine. Sequencing was performed with immunoSEQ multiplex PCR; in TCRdb, only in-frame clones are kept and a portion is missing. Counted here are fewer than 150,000 clones, about 88% occurring once; the ten biggest clones make up approximately 9.8%. The sample in question was peripheral blood, obtained 28 days after the second AZD1222 dose. These receptors all come from an adult who received the AZD1222 COVID-19 vaccine.

The chain uses TRBV10-3 and TRBJ2-1, with D perhaps TRBD2 (5 bases). In germline, CDR1 is ENHRY, CDR2 SYGVKD. V was cut by 11 bases and J by 5 bases, with 22 bases left in between. The CDR3 sequence is 15 residues long. The CDR3 loop is CAARGSSVENNEQFF. DNA for the CDR3: TGTGCCGCCCGAGGGAGCTCGGTTGAGAACAATGAGCAGTTCTTC.

The chain carries TRBV29-1 and TRBJ1-2; 10 bases agree with TRBD1. CDR1 is SQVTM, CDR2 ANQGSEA, per germline. Trimming cost V 6 bases and J 0 bases; bases outside gene matches: 1. This CDR3 is built from 13 residues. CDR3 protein: CSVTGGSNYGYTF. For the CDR3, the DNA is TGCAGCGTGACAGGGGGCTCTAACTATGGCTACACCTTC.

The V and J genes are TRBV5-6 and TRBJ2-3; 7 bases match TRBD2. V shed 4 bases and J 7 bases; nucleotides not matched to a gene: 18. This CDR3 is 17 amino acids long. Germline loops: CDR1 SGHDT, CDR2 YYEEEE. The CDR3 loop is CASSLWTGGLSRNTQYF. DNA for the CDR3: TGTGCCAGCAGCCTATGGACGGGGGGACTGAGTCGGAATACGCAGTATTTT. The full variable domain, completed using reference TRBV5-6 and TRBJ2-3, is DAGVTQSPTHLIKTRGQQVTLRCSPKSGHDTVSWYQQALGQGPQFIFQYYEEEERQRGNFPDRFSGHQFPNYSSELNVNALLLGDSALYLCASSLWTGGLSRNTQYFGPGTRLTVL.

This clone occurred once. The chain is built from TRBV6-2 or TRBV6-3 and TRBJ1-2, with TRBD1 identical over 9 bases. The V segment lost 5 bases and the J segment 0 bases; nucleotides outside the gene matches: 10. CDR1 and CDR2 (germline): MNHEY, SVGEGT. The length of the CDR3 is 17 residues. The CDR3 region has the DNA TGTGCCAGCAGTCAGCCCTCCGGGACAGGGTCTAACTATGGCTACACCTTC. Translating it yields CASSQPSGTGSNYGYTF.

The rearrangement links TRBV6-1 to TRBJ2-7; D not resolved. The CDR3 loop spans 13 amino acids. Trimming took 0 bases from V and 3 from J, leaving 6 bases between them. Per germline, CDR1 MNHNS and CDR2 SASEGT. The CDR3 DNA sequence: TGTGCCAGCAGTGAAGCGCTCCTCTACGAGCAGTACTTC. It specifies CASSEALLYEQYF.

There are a few counts of this clone. This chain joins TRBV7-9 and TRBJ1-1; 7 nucleotides match TRBD1. The CDR3 covers 13 residues. With V trimmed by 7 bases and J by 5 bases, 7 bases remained unmatched. From germline, CDR1 is SEHNR and CDR2 FQNEAQ (reference sequence). Written as DNA, the CDR3 is TGTGCCAGCACCTCAGGGGGGAGGACTGAAGCTTTCTTT. Protein: CASTSGGRTEAFF.

The chain couples TRBV6-4 to TRBJ2-2; D remains unclear. The germline V and J ends were trimmed by 2 bases and 1 base, with 5 bases remaining between them. The CDR3 has 14 residues. Per germline, CDR1 MRHNA and CDR2 SNTAGT. CDR3 residues: CASSDSMNTGELFF. Written as DNA, the CDR3 is TGTGCCAGCAGTGACAGTATGAACACCGGGGAGCTGTTTTTT.

The chain employs TRBV6-5 and TRBJ2-1; D not certain. This CDR3 is 15 amino acids long. Germline CDR1 MNHEY, CDR2 SVGAGI. V gave up 5 bases and J gave up 0 bases, with 11 bases separating them. CDR3 region: CASSTDRSSYNEQFF. In nucleotides, the CDR3 is TGTGCCAGCAGTACAGATAGAAGCTCCTACAATGAGCAGTTCTTC.

This clone was seen more than once but under ten times. The chain has TRBV27 and TRBJ2-7; D remains unclear. The CDR3 has 12 amino acids. V lost 6 bases to trimming and J lost 1 base, with 7 bases between them. CDR1 MNHEY and CDR2 SMNVEV come from the germline V gene (reference sequence). The DNA for the CDR3 is TGTGCCAGCAGGCACAGTTCCTACGAGCAGTACTTC. This encodes CASRHSSYEQYF.